The source of this T cell receptor beta chain is a study of blood T cell repertoires in COVID-19. Here immunoSEQ multiplex PCR was the method, and the copy in TCRdb shows in-frame clones only, minus some. The sample gives roughly 200,000 clones, roughly 89% of which show up once; about 7% is in the top ten. The material sequenced was peripheral blood. This clonotype originated in a man aged 35 to 55 with acute or convalescent COVID-19.

The CDR3, as DNA: TGTGCCAGCAGTCCCAAGGGACTAGCGGGGGAACCCTACGAGCAGTACTTC. It translates to CASSPKGLAGEPYEQYF. The rearrangement joins TRBV6-2 or TRBV6-3 to TRBJ2-7; 14 bases are shared with TRBD2. The V segment lost 5 bases and the J segment 2 bases; nucleotides outside the gene matches: 8. Looked up from germline, CDR1 is MNHEY and CDR2 is SVGEGT. The CDR3 runs to 17 residues.